Listed below are T cell receptor beta chains from one sample, sequenced in a study of cytomegalovirus exposure and HLA in healthy donors. Method: immunoSEQ multiplex PCR; TCRdb's copy keeps in-frame clones and lacks some. The sample lists under 250,000 clones, approximately 81% occurring once. Input material: PBMCs. All receptors derive from an older woman in good health and CMV-seropositive. CDR3s include the opening cysteine and the closing phenylalanine or tryptophan. D genes are given only for firm matches. Expanded clones get a size class; other rows say once, few or many, or leave the size out.

v_call: TRBV11-3
j_call: TRBJ2-1
clone_size: -
d_call: TRBD2
cdr3_aa: CASSLGGEGLSEQFF
cdr3_nt: TGTGCCAGCAGCTTAGGGGGGGAGGGCCTTTCGGAGCAGTTCTTC

v_call: TRBV19
j_call: TRBJ1-1
clone_size: few
d_call: -
cdr3_aa: CASSEKAGNTEAFF
cdr3_nt: TGTGCCAGTAGTGAGAAGGCGGGGAACACTGAAGCTTTCTTT

v_call: TRBV6-5
j_call: TRBJ2-1
clone_size: few
d_call: -
cdr3_aa: CASRAPSYNEQFF
cdr3_nt: TGTGCCAGCAGAGCCCCCTCCTACAATGAGCAGTTCTTC

v_call: TRBV29-1
j_call: TRBJ2-7
clone_size: -
d_call: TRBD2
cdr3_aa: CSVAGGAGYSYEQYF
cdr3_nt: TGCAGCGTGGCGGGAGGGGCGGGATACTCCTACGAGCAGTACTTC

v_call: TRBV28
j_call: TRBJ2-3
clone_size: -
d_call: TRBD2
cdr3_aa: CASSLTGLAGTDTQYF
cdr3_nt: TGTGCCAGCAGTTTAACCGGACTAGCGGGAACAGATACGCAGTATTTT

v_call: TRBV7-8
j_call: TRBJ2-3
clone_size: -
d_call: TRBD2
cdr3_aa: CASSPREVGTDTQYF
cdr3_nt: TGTGCCAGCAGCCCGCGGGAGGTAGGCACAGATACGCAGTATTTT

v_call: TRBV5-6
j_call: TRBJ2-7
clone_size: -
d_call: TRBD2
cdr3_aa: CASSSTTGTRAYEQYF
cdr3_nt: TGTGCCAGCAGCTCAACTACCGGGACTAGAGCCTACGAGCAGTACTTC

v_call: TRBV2
j_call: TRBJ2-5
clone_size: -
d_call: TRBD1
cdr3_aa: CASSPGTGVETQYF
cdr3_nt: TGTGCCAGCAGTCCCGGGACAGGGGTAGAGACCCAGTACTTC

v_call: TRBV6-5
j_call: TRBJ1-5
clone_size: -
d_call: TRBD1
cdr3_aa: CASSFGQGNQPQHF
cdr3_nt: TGTGCCAGCAGTTTTGGACAGGGCAATCAGCCCCAGCATTTT

v_call: TRBV7-2
j_call: TRBJ2-3
clone_size: -
d_call: TRBD2
cdr3_aa: CASSTPSGLAGGHTQYF
cdr3_nt: TGTGCCAGCAGCACCCCCTCCGGACTAGCGGGGGGTCATACGCAGTATTTT

v_call: TRBV7-3
j_call: TRBJ1-3
clone_size: -
d_call: -
cdr3_aa: CASSLGATGGNTIYF
cdr3_nt: TGTGCCAGCAGCCTAGGTGCGACGGGGGGAAACACCATATATTTT

v_call: TRBV7-9
j_call: TRBJ1-1
clone_size: -
d_call: -
cdr3_aa: CASSSPGTTNTEAFF
cdr3_nt: TGTGCCAGCAGCTCCCCCGGGACAACGAACACTGAAGCTTTCTTT

v_call: TRBV7-3
j_call: TRBJ2-3
clone_size: -
d_call: -
cdr3_aa: CASSLGPRGDTQYF
cdr3_nt: TGTGCCAGCAGCTTAGGCCCCCGGGGGGATACGCAGTATTTT

v_call: TRBV12-5
j_call: TRBJ1-2
clone_size: few
d_call: -
cdr3_aa: CASGTGTNDGYTF
cdr3_nt: TGTGCTAGTGGTACCGGGACAAATGATGGCTACACCTTC

v_call: TRBV6-4
j_call: TRBJ1-4
clone_size: -
d_call: TRBD1
cdr3_aa: CASPRQGDEKLFF
cdr3_nt: TGTGCCAGCCCTCGACAGGGAGATGAAAAACTGTTTTTT

v_call: TRBV5-1
j_call: TRBJ1-5
clone_size: -
d_call: TRBD1
cdr3_aa: CASSPGQGDNQPQHF
cdr3_nt: TGCGCCAGCAGCCCCGGACAGGGGGACAATCAGCCCCAGCATTTT

v_call: TRBV30
j_call: TRBJ2-5
clone_size: -
d_call: -
cdr3_aa: CAWIQKAVRARVETQYF
cdr3_nt: TGTGCCTGGATCCAGAAGGCGGTCAGGGCCCGTGTCGAGACCCAGTACTTC

v_call: TRBV5-1
j_call: TRBJ1-2
clone_size: few
d_call: -
cdr3_aa: CASSLEGANYGYTF
cdr3_nt: TGCGCCAGCAGCTTGGAGGGGGCTAACTATGGCTACACCTTC

v_call: TRBV18
j_call: TRBJ2-2
clone_size: -
d_call: TRBD1
cdr3_aa: CASSPDRGLTGELFF
cdr3_nt: TGTGCCAGCTCACCTGACAGGGGGCTCACCGGGGAGCTGTTTTTT

v_call: TRBV10-2
j_call: TRBJ2-4
clone_size: -
d_call: TRBD2
cdr3_aa: CASSESNAGGAKNIQYF
cdr3_nt: TGCGCCAGCAGTGAGTCGAACGCGGGAGGAGCCAAAAACATTCAGTACTTC

v_call: TRBV21-1
j_call: TRBJ2-3
clone_size: -
d_call: -
cdr3_aa: CASSGTHTQYF
cdr3_nt: TGTGCCAGCAGCGGGACACATACGCAGTATTTT

v_call: TRBV7-9
j_call: TRBJ1-2
clone_size: -
d_call: TRBD1
cdr3_aa: CASSHDRGQNYGYTF
cdr3_nt: TGTGCCAGCAGCCATGACAGGGGACAGAACTATGGCTACACCTTC

v_call: TRBV7-2
j_call: TRBJ2-7
clone_size: -
d_call: -
cdr3_aa: CASSPSRGNEQYF
cdr3_nt: TGTGCCAGCAGCCCCTCTCGAGGGAACGAGCAGTACTTC

v_call: TRBV7-9
j_call: TRBJ2-7
clone_size: few
d_call: TRBD2
cdr3_aa: CASSLTSGREQYF
cdr3_nt: TGTGCCAGCAGCTTAACTAGCGGGAGGGAGCAGTACTTC

v_call: TRBV15
j_call: TRBJ2-3
clone_size: -
d_call: TRBD2
cdr3_aa: CATSRDRLAGDTQYF
cdr3_nt: TGTGCCACCAGCAGAGATCGACTAGCGGGAGATACGCAGTATTTT

v_call: TRBV28
j_call: TRBJ2-7
clone_size: -
d_call: TRBD2
cdr3_aa: CASSPGTSGRVYEQYF
cdr3_nt: TGTGCCAGCAGTCCCGGGACTAGCGGGAGGGTCTACGAGCAGTACTTC

v_call: TRBV9
j_call: TRBJ2-3
clone_size: -
d_call: TRBD2
cdr3_aa: CASSPLAELRTDTQYF
cdr3_nt: TGTGCCAGCAGCCCGCTAGCGGAGTTACGCACAGATACGCAGTATTTT

v_call: TRBV7-9
j_call: TRBJ1-4
clone_size: -
d_call: -
cdr3_aa: CSSSFTSRTVPTNEKLFF
cdr3_nt: TGTTCCAGCAGCTTCACTTCGAGGACAGTGCCAACTAATGAAAAACTGTTTTTT

v_call: TRBV4-1
j_call: TRBJ2-7
clone_size: -
d_call: TRBD2
cdr3_aa: CASSQVMASGNYEQYF
cdr3_nt: TGCGCCAGCAGCCAAGTGATGGCTAGCGGGAACTACGAGCAGTACTTC

v_call: TRBV5-4
j_call: TRBJ2-3
clone_size: few
d_call: TRBD2
cdr3_aa: CASSLAGRVADTQYF
cdr3_nt: TGTGCCAGCAGCTTGGCCGGGAGGGTCGCAGATACGCAGTATTTT

v_call: TRBV7-9
j_call: TRBJ2-3
clone_size: -
d_call: -
cdr3_aa: CASSLAQGRTDTQYF
cdr3_nt: TGTGCCAGCAGCTTAGCACAGGGTCGAACAGATACGCAGTATTTT

v_call: TRBV5-1
j_call: TRBJ2-7
clone_size: -
d_call: TRBD2
cdr3_aa: CASSLAKLNVAGPSYEQYF
cdr3_nt: TGCGCCAGCAGCTTGGCCAAACTTAACGTAGCGGGCCCCTCCTACGAGCAGTACTTC

v_call: TRBV5-1
j_call: TRBJ1-4
clone_size: once
d_call: -
cdr3_aa: CASSLEPGDNEKLFF
cdr3_nt: TGCGCCAGCAGCTTGGAACCAGGGGATAACGAAAAACTGTTTTTT

v_call: TRBV19
j_call: TRBJ1-1
clone_size: -
d_call: -
cdr3_aa: CASSRETNSEAFF
cdr3_nt: TGTGCCAGTAGTAGAGAGACGAACAGTGAAGCTTTCTTT

v_call: TRBV27
j_call: TRBJ2-1
clone_size: -
d_call: -
cdr3_aa: CASSLALSSYNEQFF
cdr3_nt: TGTGCCAGCAGTTTAGCGCTTAGCTCCTACAATGAGCAGTTCTTC

v_call: TRBV27
j_call: TRBJ2-2
clone_size: -
d_call: TRBD2
cdr3_aa: CASRGGRDTGELFF
cdr3_nt: TGTGCCAGCAGAGGCGGGAGAGACACCGGGGAGCTGTTTTTT

v_call: TRBV7-3
j_call: TRBJ2-5
clone_size: -
d_call: TRBD1
cdr3_aa: CASSLTGTAQETQYF
cdr3_nt: TGTGCCAGCAGCTTAACAGGGACAGCCCAAGAGACCCAGTACTTC

v_call: TRBV28
j_call: TRBJ1-3
clone_size: -
d_call: -
cdr3_aa: CASSLLSIGNTIYF
cdr3_nt: TGTGCCAGCAGTTTACTCAGTATTGGAAACACCATATATTTT

v_call: TRBV25-1
j_call: TRBJ1-2
clone_size: -
d_call: TRBD1
cdr3_aa: CASSLDRVVGYTF
cdr3_nt: TGTGCCAGCAGCCTGGACAGGGTTGTTGGCTACACCTTC

v_call: TRBV6-6
j_call: TRBJ2-2
clone_size: -
d_call: TRBD2
cdr3_aa: CASNRVAGTGELFF
cdr3_nt: TGTGCCAGCAATAGGGTAGCGGGTACCGGGGAGCTGTTTTTT

v_call: TRBV2
j_call: TRBJ2-7
clone_size: -
d_call: -
cdr3_aa: CASSVQGKGYEQYF
cdr3_nt: TGTGCCAGCAGTGTTCAGGGGAAGGGTTACGAGCAGTACTTC

v_call: TRBV7-3
j_call: TRBJ2-1
clone_size: -
d_call: TRBD2
cdr3_aa: CASSLMSLAGPHNEQFF
cdr3_nt: TGTGCCAGCAGCTTAATGAGCCTAGCGGGACCCCACAATGAGCAGTTCTTC

v_call: TRBV15
j_call: TRBJ1-2
clone_size: -
d_call: -
cdr3_aa: CATSRDRSNYGYTF
cdr3_nt: TGTGCCACCAGCAGAGACAGGTCTAACTATGGCTACACCTTC

v_call: TRBV27
j_call: TRBJ2-1
clone_size: -
d_call: TRBD2
cdr3_aa: CASRPGTSGYNEQFF
cdr3_nt: TGTGCCAGCAGGCCGGGGACTAGCGGGTACAATGAGCAGTTCTTC

v_call: TRBV7-8
j_call: TRBJ1-5
clone_size: few
d_call: TRBD1
cdr3_aa: CASSLRDSDWPQHF
cdr3_nt: TGTGCCAGCAGCTTAAGGGACAGCGACTGGCCCCAGCATTTT

v_call: TRBV5-1
j_call: TRBJ2-7
clone_size: -
d_call: -
cdr3_aa: CASNPQGAIYEQYF
cdr3_nt: TGCGCCAGCAACCCGCAGGGTGCGATCTACGAGCAGTACTTC

v_call: TRBV5-4
j_call: TRBJ2-5
clone_size: -
d_call: -
cdr3_aa: CASSPKPDNTETQYF
cdr3_nt: TGTGCCAGCAGCCCCAAACCAGACAACACAGAGACCCAGTACTTC

v_call: TRBV19
j_call: TRBJ2-1
clone_size: -
d_call: -
cdr3_aa: CASSIGAAPEQFF
cdr3_nt: TGTGCCAGTAGTATAGGGGCTGCCCCCGAGCAGTTCTTC

v_call: TRBV20-1
j_call: TRBJ1-1
clone_size: once
d_call: -
cdr3_aa: CSARAGTEAFF
cdr3_nt: TGCAGTGCTAGAGCAGGGACTGAAGCTTTCTTT

v_call: TRBV5-1
j_call: TRBJ2-3
clone_size: -
d_call: TRBD2
cdr3_aa: CASSSGLAGAGTDTQYF
cdr3_nt: TGCGCCAGCAGCTCCGGACTAGCGGGAGCTGGCACAGATACGCAGTATTTT

v_call: TRBV9
j_call: TRBJ2-1
clone_size: -
d_call: TRBD1
cdr3_aa: CASSGKTGNFYNEQFF
cdr3_nt: TGTGCCAGCAGCGGAAAGACAGGGAACTTCTACAATGAGCAGTTCTTC

v_call: TRBV5-4
j_call: TRBJ2-1
clone_size: -
d_call: TRBD2
cdr3_aa: CASSWAGTSAYNEQFF
cdr3_nt: TGTGCCAGCAGCTGGGCTGGGACTAGCGCTTACAATGAGCAGTTCTTC

v_call: TRBV28
j_call: TRBJ2-7
clone_size: few
d_call: -
cdr3_aa: CASRAAYEQYF
cdr3_nt: TGTGCCAGCAGGGCAGCCTACGAGCAGTACTTC

v_call: TRBV2
j_call: TRBJ2-1
clone_size: -
d_call: -
cdr3_aa: CASRLDSYNEQFF
cdr3_nt: TGTGCCAGCAGGTTAGACAGCTACAATGAGCAGTTCTTC

v_call: TRBV10-2
j_call: TRBJ2-3
clone_size: -
d_call: TRBD1
cdr3_aa: CARAGTGATDTQYF
cdr3_nt: TGCGCCAGAGCCGGGACAGGGGCCACAGATACGCAGTATTTT

v_call: TRBV5-1
j_call: TRBJ2-3
clone_size: -
d_call: TRBD1
cdr3_aa: CASSPMTGQGVLYF
cdr3_nt: TGCGCCAGCAGCCCTATGACGGGACAGGGTGTTCTGTATTTT

v_call: TRBV5-1
j_call: TRBJ2-3
clone_size: -
d_call: TRBD2
cdr3_aa: CASSPGLAGGGGINTQYF
cdr3_nt: TGCGCCAGCAGCCCGGGACTAGCGGGAGGAGGGGGCATAAATACGCAGTATTTT

v_call: TRBV2
j_call: TRBJ2-3
clone_size: -
d_call: -
cdr3_aa: CASSVYSRVGTDTQYF
cdr3_nt: TGTGCCAGCAGTGTTTATTCCAGGGTCGGCACAGATACGCAGTATTTT

v_call: TRBV7-8
j_call: TRBJ1-1
clone_size: -
d_call: -
cdr3_aa: CASSSQMNTEAFF
cdr3_nt: TGTGCCAGCAGCTCCCAGATGAACACTGAAGCTTTCTTT

v_call: TRBV7-3
j_call: TRBJ1-6
clone_size: -
d_call: -
cdr3_aa: CASSLKGQGNSPLHF
cdr3_nt: TGTGCCAGCAGCTTAAAGGGACAAGGGAATTCACCCCTCCACTTT